One sample yielded the 14 T cell receptor beta chains listed below, sequenced in a study of CD8 T cells in Susac syndrome. Reverse transcription of 0.5 to 1 ug RNA was performed with random hexamers. TCRdb reanalysed the immunoSEQ multiplex PCR reads using MiXCR and keeps one entry per CDR3 protein. The table includes 95,000 to 150,000 distinct CDR3 sequences, around 94% detected once. Sample: CD8+ T cells from PBMCs. These TCRs come from a human donor with Susac syndrome.

This chain links TRBV7-6 with TRBJ1-5; D gene unclear. The V end was cut by 1 base, the J end by 8 bases, with 9 bases between. There are 13 residues in the CDR3. Germline V gives CDR1 SGHVS, CDR2 FNYEAQ. The CDR3 nucleotides read TGTGCCAGCAGCTTAGACCTTTTTAAGCCCCAGCATTTT. Encoded protein: CASSLDLFKPQHF.

The gene calls are TRBV29-1 and TRBJ1-1; TRBD1 matches 7 bases. CDR3 size: 12 residues. The V and J ends lost 7 bases and 0 bases, in that order; junction bases with no gene match: 2. Germline loops: CDR1 SQVTM, CDR2 ANQGSEA. CDR3 region: CSAQGLNTEAFF. Here the CDR3 DNA reads TGCAGCGCACAGGGGTTGAACACTGAAGCTTTCTTT.

This chain connects TRBV30 to TRBJ2-7; D gene unclear. Germline loops: CDR1 GTSNPN, CDR2 SVGIG (reference sequence). V gave up 3 bases and J gave up 7 bases, with 16 bases separating them. The CDR3 has 13 amino acids. Here the CDR3 DNA reads TGTGCCTGGAGCCTGGGCCCTACAGAGGAGCAGTACTTC. It encodes CAWSLGPTEEQYF.

The V and J genes are TRBV12-3 or TRBV12-4 and TRBJ2-7; 8 bases agree with TRBD2. The CDR3 has 14 residues. Trimming removed 6 bases from V and 5 bases from J; junction bases left unmatched: 9. The CDR3 DNA sequence: TGTGCCAGCAGCAACGGGGGGGCGGGCAACGAGCAGTACTTC. Its protein product is CASSNGGAGNEQYF.

This clonotype was observed a handful of times. The chain is built from TRBV30 and TRBJ2-1; TRBD1 aligns across 7 bases. The CDR3 is 12 amino acids. The V and J ends lost 7 bases and 4 bases, in that order; junction bases with no gene match: 4. CDR1 GTSNPN and CDR2 SVGIG come from the germline V gene (reference sequence). CDR3 sequence reads: CASSDRYNEQFF. The CDR3 nucleotides read TGTGCCTCCTCGGACAGGTACAATGAGCAGTTCTTC. Supplemented by reference TRBV30 and TRBJ2-1, the full variable domain reads SQTIHQWPATLVQPVGSPLSLECTVEGTSNPNLYWYRQAAGRGLQLLFYSVGIGQISSEVPQNLSASRPQDRQFILSSKKLLLSDSGFYLCASSDRYNEQFFGPGTRLTVL.

The genes are TRBV9 and TRBJ2-7; D may be TRBD2 (5 bases). Germline loops: CDR1 SGDLS, CDR2 YYNGEE. V was cut by 4 bases and J by 1 base, with 15 bases left in between. The CDR3 is 15 residues long. The CDR3 here is CASSPSYGVSYEQYF. CDR3 nucleotides: TGTGCCAGCAGCCCCAGCTACGGGGTTTCCTACGAGCAGTACTTC.

This chain connects TRBV9 to TRBJ2-1; 9 nucleotides agree with TRBD2. The CDR3 has 15 amino acids. Germline V CDR1 and CDR2: SGDLS, YYNGEE. Losses at the gene ends were 0 bases for V and 8 bases for J; bases not matched to a gene: 6. The chain's CDR3 is CASSVEGLAKDEQFF. The CDR3 DNA follows: TGTGCCAGCAGCGTAGAGGGACTAGCCAAAGATGAGCAGTTCTTC.

The rearrangement joins TRBV9 to TRBJ2-3; TRBD1 might be the D (7 bases). The CDR3 extends over 16 amino acids. Germline lookup yields CDR1 SGDLS and CDR2 YYNGEE. V lost 0 bases to trimming and J lost 2 bases, with 13 bases between them. CDR3 DNA: TGTGCCAGCAGCGTAGGTGGAGGGGGCTACACAGATACGCAGTATTTT. It yields the protein CASSVGGGGYTDTQYF.

The CDR3 sequence: CASSSSGPSYEQYF. CDR3 coding DNA: TGTGCCAGCAGCTCCTCCGGGCCGTCCTACGAGCAGTACTTC. The rearrangement joins TRBV7-6 to TRBJ2-7; D remains unclear. Trimming shortened V by 4 bases and J by 1 base, and 11 bases separated the two germline ends. CDR1 and CDR2 (germline): SGHVS, FNYEAQ. The CDR3 has 14 amino acids.

The chain recombines TRBV7-2 with TRBJ2-1, with D hard to call. Trimming removed 3 bases at V and 0 bases at J, with 12 bases between. The CDR3 runs 16 residues. Germline V CDR1 and CDR2: SGHTA, FQGNSA. The chain's CDR3 is CASSFVSISSYNEQFF. The CDR3 DNA follows: TGTGCCAGCAGCTTCGTTTCCATAAGCTCCTACAATGAGCAGTTCTTC.

V is TRBV9 and J is TRBJ2-7; no clear D. This CDR3 has 14 residues. The germline V and J ends were trimmed by 0 bases and 3 bases, with 10 bases remaining between them. Germline loops: CDR1 SGDLS, CDR2 YYNGEE. CDR3 nucleotide sequence: TGTGCCAGCAGCGTAGATCCGGAAAACTACGAGCAGTACTTC. Its translation: CASSVDPENYEQYF.

The chain joins TRBV27 to TRBJ1-5; D ambiguous. CDR3 size: 14 residues. Trimming removed 1 base from V and 6 bases from J, with 10 bases in between. Germline loops: CDR1 MNHEY, CDR2 SMNVEV (reference sequence). The CDR3 DNA is TGTGCCAGCAGTTTATTAGGCCCTACTCAGCCCCAGCATTTT. Its translation is CASSLLGPTQPQHF.

This clonotype came up once. J is TRBJ1-1 and V is TRBV23-1; 7 nucleotides agree with TRBD1. TRBV23-1 is reported as an ORF; its role is uncertain. This CDR3 has 14 amino acids. Losses at the gene ends were 0 bases for V and 6 bases for J; bases not matched to a gene: 4. The CDR3 nucleotides are TGCGCCAGCAGTCAATCGAAGAGGGGGCCTGAAGCTTTCTTT. This sequence encodes CASSQSKRGPEAFF.

V usage is TRBV10-2 and J usage is TRBJ2-7; D is unclear. The CDR3 runs to 13 residues. With 0 bases removed from V and 2 bases from J, the gap between germline ends came to 5 bases. CDR1 and CDR2 from the germline V gene are WSHSY and SAAADI. The DNA of the CDR3 is TGCGCCAGCAGTGAGTCCCGCACCTACGAGCAGTACTTC. As protein: CASSESRTYEQYF.